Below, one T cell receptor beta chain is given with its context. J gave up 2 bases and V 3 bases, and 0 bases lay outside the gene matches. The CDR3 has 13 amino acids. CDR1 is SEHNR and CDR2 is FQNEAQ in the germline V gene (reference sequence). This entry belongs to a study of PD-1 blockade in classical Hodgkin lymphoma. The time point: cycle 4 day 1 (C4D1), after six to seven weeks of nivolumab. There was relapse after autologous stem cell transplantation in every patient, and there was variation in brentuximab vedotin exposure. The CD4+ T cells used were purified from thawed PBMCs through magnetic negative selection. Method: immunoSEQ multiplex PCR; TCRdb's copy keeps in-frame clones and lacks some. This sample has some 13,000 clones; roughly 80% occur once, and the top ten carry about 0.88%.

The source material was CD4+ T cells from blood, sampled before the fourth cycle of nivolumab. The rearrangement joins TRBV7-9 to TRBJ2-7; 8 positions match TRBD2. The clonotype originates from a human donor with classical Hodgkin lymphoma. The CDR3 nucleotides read TGTGCCAGCAGCTTGCGGGGGGCCTACGAGCAGTACTTC. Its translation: CASSLRGAYEQYF.